Detailed here is one TCR beta chain. No cognate antigen has been identified for it. Base qualities are not provided; no much larger clone lies one nucleotide away. This entry is derived from a study of shared clonotypes between healthy human individuals (dated by TCRdb to the early 2020s). General notes on the study: A few men and a couple of women, aged 18 to 49 years, made up the cohort. For each donor, CD4 naive and CD4 memory were each run on three plates, CD8 naive on two plates, and CD8 memory on one plate. To increase sequencing depth and limit assay-specific biases, different laboratories used diverse techniques to prepare libraries and sequence TCR repertoires. Between about 0.8 and 9 billion PBMCs per donor were obtained by leukapheresis. Blood TCR repertoires of five healthy adults were deeply sequenced to estimate repertoire size and the extent of clonotype sharing between individuals.

TCR CDR3 regions were amplified from genomic DNA by multiplex PCR using the deep immunoSEQ assay. Extracted genomic DNA from each cell subset was distributed evenly across all wells of several immunoSEQ 96-well plates, and each plate was treated as a replicate. For sorted subsets, about 0.2 ug genomic DNA, equal to about 30,000 T cell genomes, was loaded into each replicate PCR. Purified libraries were measured with a Qubit 3.0 fluorometer, size-checked on a Bioanalyzer 2100, and measured again with the KAPA Library Quantification kit. Every immunoSEQ 96-well plate was sequenced on a dedicated single-read 150-cycle Illumina NextSeq 550 flow cell. In the paper's pipeline: Because only junctional sequences without quality scores were contained in the immunoSEQ output, filtering matching that applied to full-length reads could not be performed. Sequences were annotated with PyIR, a Python wrapper for IgBLAST v1.9, using IMGT germline references to assign V/J genes and CDR3. Any read was removed if the V/J assignment was weak (E-value above 1e-6), the CDR3 was missing, or the read contained stop codons, out-of-frame junctions, or ambiguous translated residues. A V3J clonotype was defined by an identical inferred V gene, J gene, and CDR3 amino acid sequence. Percentage overlap between repertoires was computed as shared unique clonotypes divided by the size of the smaller repertoire. RTK rarefaction, the Chao1 estimator, and Recon v2.1 estimates of unobserved clonotypes were used to assess repertoire richness. OLGA was used to compute generation probabilities for all TCRbeta clonotypes that the gDNA method yielded from a handful of donors. Imported from immuneACCESS, the table was reduced by TCRdb to in-frame sequences with V and J called. These copies leave out some clones; in studies compared against another copy, an unresolved V gene accounts for under half, and the cause of the remainder is not known. That table is the source of V, J and clone size, and D and trimming were worked out from the DNA. The sample has around 1,900,000 clones on record, 80% to 95% of them singletons. Together, the top ten hold more than 1.5% of the sample.

CD8 naive samples were obtained by positive selection for CCR7 among CD45RO-negative cells, yielding a CD45RA+CCR7+ population from which TemRA cells were excluded. Donors were healthy HIV-negative adults with no recently reported acute infections or vaccinations. Every donor was a Caucasian adult living in Nashville, Tennessee, USA. Blood was obtained by leukapheresis, after which PBMCs were separated by Ficoll-Histopaque density gradient centrifugation and cryopreserved in liquid nitrogen vapor phase. Purity and quantity of every magnetically sorted T cell population were checked by analytical flow cytometry. From each sorted fraction, genomic DNA was isolated and quantified by UV absorbance on a Nanodrop 2000c. What the authors observed across the whole study: Higher generation probabilities were observed for clonotypes shared by all four sorted-subset donors than for non-shared clonotypes. Rarefaction of sorted-subset datasets indicated incomplete sequencing despite the large sequencing depth. Naive subsets generally had larger estimated clonotype richness than memory subsets. Because the study included a small number of donors, the genetic and exposure-history diversity represented was limited. Roughly 5% of naive CD4, 3.5% of naive CD8, approximately 2% of memory CD4, and 0.4% of memory CD8 clonotypes were shared across several donors. Based on pairwise subsampling, the degree of clonotype sharing among donors was expected to be affected by sequencing depth. Sampling was restricted to blood, and TCR repertoires in tissues likely differ from the TCR repertoires found in blood.

The germline V gene yields MGHRA for CDR1 and YSYEKL for CDR2. The germline ends are 20 bases apart after V is trimmed by 5 bases and J by 6 bases. From the cysteine through the phenylalanine, the CDR3 covers 16 amino acids. The DNA shown is the 48-base CDR3, in frame from base 1. The receptor comes from a man aged 18 to 29 in good health. Some clones in this sample may be carry-over from other donors' samples. The sequencing sample was made of naive CD8+ T cells from PBMCs. Explained via the paper, the cell subset or site label denotes: CD45RA+CCR7+. The V gene is TRBV4-1 and the J gene is TRBJ2-1; TRBD2 is possibly the D segment (6 matching bases). CDR3 reads: CASSDGAGLGGNEQFF. The DNA is as follows: TGCGCCAGCAGCGACGGAGCGGGTCTAGGAGGCAATGAGCAGTTCTTC.